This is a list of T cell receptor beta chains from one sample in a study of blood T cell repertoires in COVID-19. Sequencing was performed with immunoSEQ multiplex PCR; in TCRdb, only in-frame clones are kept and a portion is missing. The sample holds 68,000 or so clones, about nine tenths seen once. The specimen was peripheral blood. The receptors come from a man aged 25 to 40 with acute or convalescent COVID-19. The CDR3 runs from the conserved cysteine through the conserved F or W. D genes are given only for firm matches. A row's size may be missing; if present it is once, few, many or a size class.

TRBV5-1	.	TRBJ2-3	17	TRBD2	CASSFGTSGRALDTQYF	TGCGCCAGCAGTTTTGGGACTAGCGGGAGGGCCTTAGATACGCAGTATTTT
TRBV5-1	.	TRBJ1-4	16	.	CASSLGVGSTNEKLFF	TGCGCCAGCAGCTTGGGGGTCGGGTCTACTAATGAAAAACTGTTTTTT
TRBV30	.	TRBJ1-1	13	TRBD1	CAWMGQPNTEAFF	TGTGCCTGGATGGGACAGCCGAACACTGAAGCTTTCTTT
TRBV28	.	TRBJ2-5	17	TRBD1	CASGPGQGPNFQETQYF	TGTGCCAGCGGTCCGGGACAGGGGCCTAACTTCCAAGAGACCCAGTACTTC
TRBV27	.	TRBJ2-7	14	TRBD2	CASSFSGGPYEQYF	TGTGCCAGCAGTTTTTCGGGAGGGCCCTACGAGCAGTACTTC
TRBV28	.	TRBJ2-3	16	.	CASSPKFGRGTDTQYF	TGTGCCAGCAGTCCTAAGTTCGGGAGAGGAACAGATACGCAGTATTTT
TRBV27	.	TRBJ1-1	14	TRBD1	CASSPDRGQTEAFF	TGTGCCAGCAGCCCGGACAGGGGGCAGACTGAAGCTTTCTTT
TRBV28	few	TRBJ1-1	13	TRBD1	CASSLAGGTEAFF	TGTGCCAGCAGTTTGGCAGGGGGGACTGAAGCTTTCTTT
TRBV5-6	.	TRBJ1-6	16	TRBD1	CASSIYGTEYNSPLHF	TGTGCCAGCAGCATATACGGGACAGAGTATAATTCACCCCTCCACTTT
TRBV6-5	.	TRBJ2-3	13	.	CASSWTDTDTQYF	TGTGCCAGCAGTTGGACAGATACAGATACGCAGTATTTT
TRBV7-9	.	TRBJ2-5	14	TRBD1	CASSAGQGRETQYF	TGTGCCAGCAGCGCAGGACAGGGGCGAGAGACCCAGTACTTC
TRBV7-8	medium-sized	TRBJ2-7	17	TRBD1	CASSLGTGGQKSYEQYF	TGTGCCAGCAGCTTGGGGACAGGGGGCCAGAAAAGCTACGAGCAGTACTTC
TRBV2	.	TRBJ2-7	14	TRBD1	CASVDRGGSYEQYF	TGTGCCAGCGTCGACAGGGGGGGCTCCTACGAGCAGTACTTC
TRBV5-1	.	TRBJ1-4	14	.	CASSPRATNEKLFF	TGCGCCAGCAGCCCCAGGGCAACTAATGAAAAACTGTTTTTT
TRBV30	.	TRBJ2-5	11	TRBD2	CASAGGETQYF	TGTGCCTCGGCGGGAGGAGAGACCCAGTACTTC
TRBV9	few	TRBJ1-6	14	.	CASSVYVTNSPLHF	TGTGCCAGCAGCGTCTACGTTACGAATTCACCCCTCCACTTT
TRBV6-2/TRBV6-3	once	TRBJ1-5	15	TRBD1	CASSPGTEYNQPQHF	TGTGCCAGCAGTCCCGGGACAGAGTACAATCAGCCCCAGCATTTT
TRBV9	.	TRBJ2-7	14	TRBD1	CASSPGTGAVEQYF	TGTGCCAGCAGCCCCGGGACAGGGGCGGTCGAGCAGTACTTC
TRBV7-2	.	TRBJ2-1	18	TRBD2	CASSLALGAGGPYNEQFF	TGTGCCAGCAGCTTAGCGCTGGGGGCGGGAGGGCCGTACAATGAGCAGTTCTTC
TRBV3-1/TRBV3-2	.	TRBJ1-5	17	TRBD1	CASSLGQGLVGNQPQHF	TGTGCCAGCAGCCTGGGACAGGGTTTGGTGGGCAATCAGCCCCAGCATTTT
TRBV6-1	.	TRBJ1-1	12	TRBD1	CASSEGQTEAFF	TGTGCCAGCAGTGAGGGACAGACCGAAGCTTTCTTT
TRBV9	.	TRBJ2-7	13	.	CASSVVEGYEQYF	TGTGCCAGCAGCGTAGTGGAGGGCTACGAGCAGTACTTC
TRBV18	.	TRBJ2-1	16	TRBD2	CASSPSPSGSVNEQFF	TGTGCCAGCTCACCATCGCCCAGCGGGAGTGTTAATGAGCAGTTCTTC
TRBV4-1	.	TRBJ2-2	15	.	CASSQDRVNTGELFF	TGCGCCAGCAGCCAAGATCGGGTTAACACCGGGGAGCTGTTTTTT
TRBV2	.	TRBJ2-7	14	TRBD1	CASRVVRDSYEQYF	TGTGCCAGCAGGGTCGTCCGGGACAGCTACGAGCAGTACTTC
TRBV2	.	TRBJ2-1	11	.	CASSYDNEQFF	TGTGCCAGCAGCTACGACAATGAGCAGTTCTTC
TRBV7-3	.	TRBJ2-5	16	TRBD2	CASSLTGGGRGETQYF	TGTGCCAGCAGCTTAACGGGCGGCGGGAGAGGAGAGACCCAGTACTTC
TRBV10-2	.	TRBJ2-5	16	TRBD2	CASSPWTSGNQETQYF	TGCGCCAGCAGTCCTTGGACTAGCGGCAACCAAGAGACCCAGTACTTC
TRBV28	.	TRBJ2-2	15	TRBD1	CASSSGGGRTGELFF	TGTGCCAGCAGTTCAGGGGGCGGAAGGACCGGGGAGCTGTTTTTT
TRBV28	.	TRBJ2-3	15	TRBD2	CASSLAGALADTQYF	TGTGCCAGCAGTTTAGCGGGAGCTTTGGCAGATACGCAGTATTTT
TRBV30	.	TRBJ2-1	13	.	CAWSDGSSNEQFF	TGTGCCTGGAGTGACGGGAGTAGCAATGAGCAGTTCTTC
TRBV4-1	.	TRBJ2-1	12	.	CASSQKGDEQFF	TGCGCCAGCAGCCAAAAGGGGGATGAGCAGTTCTTC
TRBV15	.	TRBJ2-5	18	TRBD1	CATSGRRGLAGVKETQYF	TGTGCCACCAGCGGAAGAAGGGGGCTAGCTGGAGTTAAAGAGACCCAGTACTTC
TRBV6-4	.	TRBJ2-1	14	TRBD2	CASSDSAGVAEQFF	TGTGCCAGCAGTGACTCGGCGGGGGTGGCTGAGCAGTTCTTC
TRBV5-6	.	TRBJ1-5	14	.	CASSLWQGGQPQHF	TGTGCCAGCAGCTTGTGGCAGGGTGGTCAGCCCCAGCATTTT
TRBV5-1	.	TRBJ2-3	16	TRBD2	CASSLGLAGSTDTQYF	TGCGCCAGCAGCTTGGGACTAGCGGGAAGCACAGATACGCAGTATTTT
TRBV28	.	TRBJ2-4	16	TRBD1	CASSFPPGQGRDIQYF	TGTGCCAGCAGTTTTCCACCGGGACAGGGAAGGGACATTCAGTACTTC
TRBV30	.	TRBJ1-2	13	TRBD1	CASRDRGYAGYTF	TGTGCCTCCCGGGACAGGGGCTATGCCGGCTACACCTTC